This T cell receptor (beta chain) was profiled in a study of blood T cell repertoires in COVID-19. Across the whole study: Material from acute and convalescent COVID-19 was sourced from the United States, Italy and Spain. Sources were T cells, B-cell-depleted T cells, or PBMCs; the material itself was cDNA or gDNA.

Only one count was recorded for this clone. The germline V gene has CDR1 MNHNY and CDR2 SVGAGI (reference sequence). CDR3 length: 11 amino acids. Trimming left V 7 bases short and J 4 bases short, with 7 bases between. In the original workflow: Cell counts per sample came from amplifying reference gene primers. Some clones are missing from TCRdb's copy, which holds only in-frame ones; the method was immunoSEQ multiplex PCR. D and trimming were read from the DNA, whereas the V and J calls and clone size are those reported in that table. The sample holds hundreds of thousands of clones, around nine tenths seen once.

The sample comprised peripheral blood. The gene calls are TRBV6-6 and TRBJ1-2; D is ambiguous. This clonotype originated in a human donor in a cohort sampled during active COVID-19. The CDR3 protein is CASTAAYGYTF. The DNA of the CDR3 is TGTGCCAGCACGGCGGCCTATGGCTACACCTTC.